Listed below are T cell receptor beta chains from one sample, sequenced in a study of T cells after yellow fever vaccination. TCRdb reprocessed the 5' RACE reads via MiXCR and lists one record per CDR3 protein. The sample has 50,000 to 75,000 distinct CDR3 sequences, roughly 7.4% seen once. Material: CD8+ T cells sorted from PBMCs, obtained on the day of the first yellow fever vaccination. Source of these receptors: a man aged 18 to 35 who received the YFV17D yellow fever vaccine. CDR3s include the opening cysteine and the closing phenylalanine or tryptophan. Each record gives: V gene, CDR3 length, D gene, clone size, J gene, CDR3 DNA, CDR3 protein. A D gene is named only where the DNA matches it firmly. Some rows mark clone size as missing; the rest say once, few, many or name a class of expanded clone.

v_gene: TRBV6-5
len: 12
d_gene: .
abundance: many
j_gene: TRBJ1-1
CDR3nt: TGTGCCAGCAGTATCCTGGGGTACGAAGCTTTCTTT
CDR3aa: CASSILGYEAFF

v_gene: TRBV15
len: 14
d_gene: .
abundance: few
j_gene: TRBJ1-5
CDR3nt: TGTGCCACCAGCAGAGCGACAGGTATCCAGCCCCAGCATTTT
CDR3aa: CATSRATGIQPQHF

v_gene: TRBV5-4
len: 15
d_gene: .
abundance: .
j_gene: TRBJ1-1
CDR3nt: TGTGCCAGCAGCATGGCCGCGGGAAAATGGACTGAAGCTTTCTTT
CDR3aa: CASSMAAGKWTEAFF

v_gene: TRBV5-6
len: 16
d_gene: .
abundance: .
j_gene: TRBJ2-1
CDR3nt: TGTGCCAGCAGCACCACAGGGATTGAGTCCTACAATGAGCAGTTCTTC
CDR3aa: CASSTTGIESYNEQFF

v_gene: TRBV5-1
len: 14
d_gene: .
abundance: .
j_gene: TRBJ2-2
CDR3nt: TGCGCCAGCAGCGCCGCCTGGAGCACCGGGGAGCTGTTTTTT
CDR3aa: CASSAAWSTGELFF

v_gene: TRBV29-1
len: 12
d_gene: .
abundance: .
j_gene: TRBJ2-7
CDR3nt: TGCAGCGTTGTGCAGGGATCCTACGAGCAGTACTTC
CDR3aa: CSVVQGSYEQYF

v_gene: TRBV5-1
len: 13
d_gene: .
abundance: many
j_gene: TRBJ1-5
CDR3nt: TGCGCCAGCAGCTGGGCCTCCAATCAGCCCCAGCATTTT
CDR3aa: CASSWASNQPQHF

v_gene: TRBV29-1
len: 14
d_gene: .
abundance: few
j_gene: TRBJ1-3
CDR3nt: TGCAGCGCCCAGACACCGAGCTCTGGAAACACCATATATTTT
CDR3aa: CSAQTPSSGNTIYF

v_gene: TRBV29-1
len: 14
d_gene: TRBD2
abundance: many
j_gene: TRBJ2-1
CDR3nt: TGCAGCGTTGACGGACTAGCGGGGGGTAATGAGCAGTTCTTC
CDR3aa: CSVDGLAGGNEQFF

v_gene: TRBV4-3
len: 15
d_gene: .
abundance: many
j_gene: TRBJ2-1
CDR3nt: TGCGCCAGCAGCCAAGACCGGGGATGGTTTAATGAGCAGTTCTTC
CDR3aa: CASSQDRGWFNEQFF

v_gene: TRBV5-4
len: 14
d_gene: .
abundance: few
j_gene: TRBJ2-3
CDR3nt: TGTGCCAGCAGCTCGGGACTTCGCACAGATACGCAGTATTTT
CDR3aa: CASSSGLRTDTQYF

v_gene: TRBV10-3
len: 13
d_gene: TRBD1
abundance: many
j_gene: TRBJ2-1
CDR3nt: TGTGCCGGCCGGGACAGCTCCTACAATGAGCAGTTCTTC
CDR3aa: CAGRDSSYNEQFF

v_gene: TRBV11-2
len: 16
d_gene: TRBD2
abundance: few
j_gene: TRBJ2-1
CDR3nt: TGTGCCAGCAGCCCTCCAGGGACTAGCTCCTACAATGAGCAGTTCTTC
CDR3aa: CASSPPGTSSYNEQFF

v_gene: TRBV12-3/TRBV12-4
len: 13
d_gene: .
abundance: .
j_gene: TRBJ1-1
CDR3nt: TGTGCCAGCACCTTATACCCCGACGACGAAGCTTTCTTT
CDR3aa: CASTLYPDDEAFF

v_gene: TRBV20-1
len: 15
d_gene: TRBD1
abundance: .
j_gene: TRBJ2-4
CDR3nt: TGCAGTGCCGCGACAGGGGAATTAGCCAAAAACATTCAGTACTTC
CDR3aa: CSAATGELAKNIQYF

v_gene: TRBV12-3/TRBV12-4
len: 12
d_gene: .
abundance: many
j_gene: TRBJ1-2
CDR3nt: TGTGCCAGCACCCGAGAGAGCCCTGGCTACACCTTC
CDR3aa: CASTRESPGYTF

v_gene: TRBV9
len: 17
d_gene: .
abundance: many
j_gene: TRBJ1-2
CDR3nt: TGTGCCAGCAGCCCCCATAGTGGACCGTACCCTCCCTATGGCTACACCTTC
CDR3aa: CASSPHSGPYPPYGYTF

v_gene: TRBV27
len: 15
d_gene: .
abundance: many
j_gene: TRBJ2-2
CDR3nt: TGTGCCAGCAGTTTTTCCGTTTCTGGGGCCGGGGAGCTGTTTTTT
CDR3aa: CASSFSVSGAGELFF

v_gene: TRBV6-1
len: 13
d_gene: TRBD1
abundance: few
j_gene: TRBJ1-1
CDR3nt: TGTGCCAGCAGAGCGACAGGGTGGACTGAAGCTTTCTTT
CDR3aa: CASRATGWTEAFF

v_gene: TRBV13
len: 16
d_gene: .
abundance: few
j_gene: TRBJ2-2
CDR3nt: TGTGCCAGCAGCTTACGGCAGGCAGGGGACACCGGGGAGCTGTTTTTT
CDR3aa: CASSLRQAGDTGELFF

v_gene: TRBV12-3/TRBV12-4
len: 15
d_gene: TRBD1
abundance: many
j_gene: TRBJ1-2
CDR3nt: TGTGCCAGCAGTGCCCGGGACAGGGCAGTCTATGGCTACACCTTC
CDR3aa: CASSARDRAVYGYTF

v_gene: TRBV24-1
len: 15
d_gene: TRBD1
abundance: .
j_gene: TRBJ1-2
CDR3nt: TGTGCCACCAGTGATTTGCAGAGGGACAGGGTTGGCTACACCTTC
CDR3aa: CATSDLQRDRVGYTF

v_gene: TRBV5-1
len: 14
d_gene: TRBD1
abundance: many
j_gene: TRBJ1-1
CDR3nt: TGCGCCAGCAGCTTGGCCGGGGGACAGACTGAAGCTTTCTTT
CDR3aa: CASSLAGGQTEAFF

v_gene: TRBV7-8
len: 11
d_gene: .
abundance: many
j_gene: TRBJ1-1
CDR3nt: TGTGCCAGCCAGGGGCTGACTGAAGCTTTCTTT
CDR3aa: CASQGLTEAFF

v_gene: TRBV6-1
len: 13
d_gene: .
abundance: many
j_gene: TRBJ1-6
CDR3nt: TGTGCCAGCAGTAAGACGGAGAATTCACCCCTCCACTTT
CDR3aa: CASSKTENSPLHF

v_gene: TRBV4-1
len: 16
d_gene: .
abundance: many
j_gene: TRBJ2-1
CDR3nt: TGCGCCAGCAGCCAAGACCGGCGGGGACTCCACAATGAGCAGTTCTTC
CDR3aa: CASSQDRRGLHNEQFF

v_gene: TRBV2
len: 13
d_gene: .
abundance: few
j_gene: TRBJ2-3
CDR3nt: TGTGCCAGCATTTGGGGGACGACAGATACGCAGTATTTT
CDR3aa: CASIWGTTDTQYF